The clone carrying this T cell receptor beta chain was seen ten or more times. Antigen unknown. Scientists amplified the TCR beta CDR3 regions from RNA transcripts. In the first round, RT-PCR was carried out with HTBI primers, and a multiplex PCR formed the second round. TCRdb fed the multiplex PCR reads into MiXCR, producing one record per CDR3 protein. The profile shows fewer than 400,000 distinct CDR3 sequences, around 20% of them singletons. Trimming pared 3 bases from V and 6 bases from J, leaving 12 bases between. Germline CDR1 DFQATT, CDR2 SNEGSKA (reference sequence). The CDR3 extends over 12 amino acids. The data derive from a study of Graves' ophthalmopathy and Graves' hyperthyroidism. Study-wide findings and caveats: In blood, most expanded thyroid clonotypes above 0.001 frequency were also detected.

The sequenced material came from peripheral blood. This TCR was recovered from a woman younger than 30 with Graves' ophthalmopathy. V usage is TRBV20-1 and J usage is TRBJ2-7; D is perhaps TRBD1 (6 bases). The CDR3 DNA sequence: TGCAGTGCTAGTTACAGGGTCCCCGAGCAGTACTTC. The encoded protein is CSASYRVPEQYF.